The 10 T cell receptor beta chains below were found in one sample sequenced in a study of blood T cells in healthy people across ages. Combining a sample-barcoded 5' primer with a J-beta primer mix, a second PCR ran for about 7 to 12 cycles. TCRdb fed the 5' RACE reads into MiXCR, producing one record per CDR3 protein. The table shows more than 650,000 distinct CDR3 sequences, with 53% occurring only once. Sequenced: blood. The receptors here all came from an older man in good health.

In this sample, this clonotype turned up a few times. The CDR3 DNA is TGTGCCACCAGTCCGACGGACTCGGGGAATGAGCAGTTCTTC. Protein product: CATSPTDSGNEQFF. The rearrangement uses TRBV24-1 and TRBJ2-1, with D tentatively TRBD2 (5 bases). The CDR3 length is 14 residues. The V end lost 6 bases, the J end lost 7 bases, and 15 bases lay between the germline ends. The germline V gene has CDR1 KGHDR and CDR2 SFDVKD.

In this sample, this clonotype turned up a few times. V and J are TRBV6-2 or TRBV6-3 and TRBJ2-7, with D possibly matching TRBD2 (6 bases). Deletions cut 5 bases from V and 3 bases from J, with 14 bases between. This CDR3 spans 14 amino acids. Germline lookup yields CDR1 MNHEY and CDR2 SVGEGT. The CDR3 sequence is CASSRGTASYEQYF. CDR3 DNA sequence: TGTGCCAGCAGTCGCGGGACGGCAAGCTACGAGCAGTACTTC.

The table lists this clonotype with a few counts. The rearrangement joins TRBV3-1 to TRBJ2-5; perhaps TRBD2 as D (7 bases). The CDR3 runs to 15 residues. Germline CDR1 reads LGHDT; CDR2 reads YNNKEL (reference sequence). The V and J ends lost 4 bases and 1 base respectively, with 13 bases between them. The CDR3 here is CASSRAGAAQETQYF. Written as DNA, the CDR3 is TGTGCCAGCAGCCGGGCGGGGGCTGCCCAAGAGACCCAGTACTTC.

V usage is TRBV14 and J usage is TRBJ2-1, with 11 bases identical to TRBD2. V dropped 0 bases and J dropped 7; count of bases not matched to a gene: 11. The CDR3 runs to 18 residues. CDR1 is SGHDN, CDR2 FVKESK, per germline. CDR3 in amino acids: CASSQDESTSGGRNEQFF. The DNA for the CDR3 is TGTGCCAGCAGCCAAGATGAGTCTACTAGCGGGGGTAGGAATGAGCAGTTCTTC.

The chain is built from TRBV4-1 and TRBJ2-5, with 14 bases that match TRBD2. The CDR3 has 15 amino acids. Germline trimming cut 0 bases from V and 7 bases from J; bases unmatched to any gene: 1. CDR1 is MGHRA, CDR2 YSYEKL, per germline. In DNA, the CDR3 is TGCGCCAGCAGCCAAGAGACTAGCGGGAGGGGGACCCAGTACTTC. This gives the protein CASSQETSGRGTQYF.

As to this clonotype: A much larger clone lies one base from this, so it may be a read error. This chain connects TRBV12-3 or TRBV12-4 to TRBJ2-3; D may be TRBD2 (6 bases). This CDR3 region has 13 residues. V was cut by 5 bases and J by 12 bases, with 18 bases left in between. CDR3 protein: CASSPSLAASQYF. In nucleotides, the CDR3 is TGTGCCAGCAGTCCTTCCTTAGCGGCCAGTCAGTATTTT.

The chain recombines TRBV2 with TRBJ1-1; tentative D call: TRBD1 (5 bases). V dropped 2 bases and J dropped 0 bases, with 13 bases sitting between them. There are 16 residues in the CDR3. Germline loops: CDR1 SNHLY, CDR2 FYNNEI. CDR3 in amino acids: CASSEKVGQMNTEAFF. CDR3 DNA sequence: TGTGCCAGCAGTGAAAAGGTGGGGCAGATGAACACTGAAGCTTTCTTT.

This clonotype was seen a few times. V gene TRBV2 combines with J gene TRBJ2-7; D remains unclear. With 7 bases removed from V and 2 bases from J, the gap between germline ends came to 12 bases. This CDR3 is built from 13 residues. Germline-derived CDR1 and CDR2 are SNHLY and FYNNEI. CDR3 sequence (DNA): TGTGCCAGCAAGCCCAGAGAGACCTACGAGCAGTACTTC. It is translated as CASKPRETYEQYF.

The chain joins TRBV6-1 to TRBJ2-5; D is perhaps TRBD1 (5 bases). The CDR3 covers 13 residues. V lost 7 bases to trimming and J lost 2 bases, with 11 bases between them. Germline CDR1 MNHNS, CDR2 SASEGT. In DNA form, the CDR3 reads TGTGCCAGCACTCAGACAGTACAAGAGACCCAGTACTTC. Its translation is CASTQTVQETQYF.

J is TRBJ2-7 and V is TRBV20-1; 12 positions match TRBD2. The CDR3 consists of 16 residues. J gave up 0 bases and V 3 bases, and 6 bases lay outside the gene matches. Germline values: CDR1 DFQATT, CDR2 SNEGSKA (reference sequence). CDR3 loop: CSASGTSGRPSYEQYF. The CDR3 nucleotides are TGCAGTGCTAGCGGAACTAGCGGGAGGCCCTCCTACGAGCAGTACTTC.